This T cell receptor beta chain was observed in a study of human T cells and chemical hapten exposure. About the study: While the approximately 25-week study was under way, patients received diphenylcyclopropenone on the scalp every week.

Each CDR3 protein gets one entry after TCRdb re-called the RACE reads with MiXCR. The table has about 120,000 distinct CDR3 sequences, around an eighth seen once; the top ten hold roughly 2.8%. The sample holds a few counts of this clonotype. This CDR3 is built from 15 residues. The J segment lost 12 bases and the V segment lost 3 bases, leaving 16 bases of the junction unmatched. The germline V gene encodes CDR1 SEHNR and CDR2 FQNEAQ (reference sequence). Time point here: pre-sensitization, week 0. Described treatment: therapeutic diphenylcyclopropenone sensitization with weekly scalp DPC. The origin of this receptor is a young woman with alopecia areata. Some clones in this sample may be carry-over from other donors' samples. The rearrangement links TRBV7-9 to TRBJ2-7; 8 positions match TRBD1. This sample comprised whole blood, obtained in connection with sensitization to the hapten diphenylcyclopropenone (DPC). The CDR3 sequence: CASSLGTGTGFPWYF. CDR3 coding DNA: TGTGCCAGCAGCTTGGGAACCGGGACAGGATTTCCTTGGTACTTC. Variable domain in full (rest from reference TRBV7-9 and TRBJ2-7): DTGVSQNPRHKITKRGQNVTFRCDPISEHNRLYWYRQTLGQGPEFLTYFQNEAQLEKSRLLSDRFSAERPKGSFSTLEIQRTEQGDSAMYLCASSLGTGTGFPWYFGPGTRLTVT.